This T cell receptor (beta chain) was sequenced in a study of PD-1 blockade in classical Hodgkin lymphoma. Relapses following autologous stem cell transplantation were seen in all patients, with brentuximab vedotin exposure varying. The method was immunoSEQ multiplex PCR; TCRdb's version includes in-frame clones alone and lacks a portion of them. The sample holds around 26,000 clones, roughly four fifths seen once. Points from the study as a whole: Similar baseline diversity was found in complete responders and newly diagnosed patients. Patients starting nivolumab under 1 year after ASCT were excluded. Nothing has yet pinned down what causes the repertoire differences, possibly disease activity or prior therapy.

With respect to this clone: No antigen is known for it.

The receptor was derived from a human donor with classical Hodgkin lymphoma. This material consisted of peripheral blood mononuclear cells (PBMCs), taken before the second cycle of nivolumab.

The CDR3 loop reads CASSQDSGARQETQYF. In DNA form, the CDR3 reads TGCGCCAGCAGCCAAGATTCGGGAGCGAGGCAAGAGACCCAGTACTTC. The chain employs TRBV4-3 and TRBJ2-5; D possibly corresponds to TRBD2 (6 bases). This CDR3 is 16 amino acids long. Deletions cut 0 bases from V and 2 bases from J, with 13 bases between. The V gene's germline CDR1 is LGHNA and CDR2 YSLEER.